A selection of T cell receptor beta chains follows, all from one sample in a study of blood T cells in healthy people across ages. MiXCR, applied by TCRdb to the 5' RACE reads, yields one record per CDR3 protein. The data contain just under 900,000 distinct CDR3 sequences, 29% of them seen just once; the ten biggest clones take up 15% to 20%. The sample comprised blood. Receptors were obtained from a woman older than 75 in good health. The CDR3 runs from the conserved cysteine through the conserved F or W. A D gene is named only where the DNA matches it firmly. Size is omitted from some rows. Given values are once, few, many or a class for expanded clones.

j_call,cdr3_length,v_call,clone_size,d_call,cdr3_nt,cdr3_aa
TRBJ2-2,11,TRBV29-1,few,-,TGCAGCGGCCAGGACTCCGGGGAGCTGTTTTTT,CSGQDSGELFF
TRBJ1-1,12,TRBV7-2,-,-,TGTGCCAGCAGCTTAGCAGGCCTCACGGCTTTCTTT,CASSLAGLTAFF
TRBJ2-1,17,TRBV5-1,-,-,TGCGCCAGCAGCCTCAACCCTCCACCGAGCTCCTACAATGAGCAGTTCTTC,CASSLNPPPSSYNEQFF
TRBJ1-5,15,TRBV12-3/TRBV12-4,-,TRBD1,TGTGCCAGCAGTCCCCGGAACAGGGGAGGTCAGCCCCAGCATTTT,CASSPRNRGGQPQHF
TRBJ1-4,18,TRBV7-2,-,-,TGTGCCAGCGGCTTAGAAACCAAGGGACGAATAACTAATGAAAAACTGTTTTTT,CASGLETKGRITNEKLFF
TRBJ2-3,14,TRBV7-2,many,TRBD1,TGTGCCAGCAGCCGGGACAGGCGACGAAATACGCAGTATTTT,CASSRDRRRNTQYF
TRBJ1-1,14,TRBV5-1,-,-,TGCGCCAGCAGCTTCAATGGAGCTAACACTGAAGCTTTCTTT,CASSFNGANTEAFF
TRBJ2-5,15,TRBV6-4,many,TRBD2,TGTGCCAGCAGTGTTATAGCGGGGGCCCAAGAGACCCAGTACTTC,CASSVIAGAQETQYF
TRBJ2-5,14,TRBV12-3/TRBV12-4,few,TRBD2,TGTGCCAGCAGGGGGACTAGCACTAAAGAGACCCAGTACTTC,CASRGTSTKETQYF
TRBJ2-7,15,TRBV6-5,many,-,TGTGCCAGCAGTTACGAGGCGGGGCGATCGGGGGAGCAGTACTTC,CASSYEAGRSGEQYF